This passage covers 14 T cell receptor beta chains from one sample sequenced in a study of shared clonotypes between healthy human individuals. Repertoires were generated with immunoSEQ multiplex PCR, while TCRdb's copy carries only in-frame clones and drops some. The sample carries some 1,400,000 clones, more than 95% recorded once. Sequenced: naive CD4+ T cells sorted from blood. Subset reported: CD45RA+ positively selected. Receptors originate from a man aged 25-45 years in good health.

This chain joins TRBV5-1 and TRBJ2-3; D ambiguous. This CDR3 has 14 residues. V was pared by 7 bases and J by 2 bases, with 14 bases between. Germline V gives CDR1 SGHRS, CDR2 YFSETQ. This CDR3 is CASVKGLSTDTQYF. The CDR3 DNA is TGCGCCAGCGTCAAGGGATTATCCACAGATACGCAGTATTTT.

The rearrangement uses TRBV6-5 and TRBJ1-1, with D possibly matching TRBD1 (6 bases). V lost 2 bases and J 4 bases, leaving 17 bases between the germline ends. The CDR3 length is 16 residues. Per the germline V gene, CDR1 is MNHEY and CDR2 is SVGAGI. The CDR3 DNA sequence: TGTGCCAGCAGTTACGACCGAGGGGGGAGAGGCACTGAAGCTTTCTTT. It translates to CASSYDRGGRGTEAFF.

The chain is built from TRBV27 and TRBJ1-2; 9 nucleotides align to TRBD1. CDR1 MNHEY and CDR2 SMNVEV come from the germline V gene (reference sequence). V lost 0 bases, J lost 8 bases, and 13 bases stayed unmatched. The CDR3 sequence is 17 residues long. Here the CDR3 reads CASSLSKADRGIYGYTF. The CDR3 DNA is TGTGCCAGCAGTTTATCGAAGGCCGACAGGGGGATTTACGGCTACACCTTC.

This chain uses TRBV6-1 with TRBJ1-5, with 10 positions matching TRBD1. There are 19 residues in the CDR3. V shed 0 bases and J 0 bases; nucleotides not matched to a gene: 8. Per the germline V gene, CDR1 is MNHNS and CDR2 is SASEGT. In DNA, the CDR3 is TGTGCCAGCAGTGAAGCGCGGGGGGACAGGGGAGGTAGCAATCAGCCCCAGCATTTT. Translating gives CASSEARGDRGGSNQPQHF.

Regarding this clone: Different DNA sequences within this sample yield the same CDR3. The chain is built from TRBV5-1 and TRBJ1-1; 9 bases line up with TRBD1. This CDR3 region has 15 residues. The germline V gene has CDR1 SGHRS and CDR2 YFSETQ. Losses at the gene ends were 4 bases for V and 0 bases for J; bases not matched to a gene: 4. The CDR3 nucleotides are TGCGCCAGCAGCCTAGGACAGGGGATGAACACTGAAGCTTTCTTT. Amino acids: CASSLGQGMNTEAFF.

This clone has a single count. This chain joins TRBV2 and TRBJ1-1; TRBD1 matches 7 bases. Germline V gene data show CDR1 as SNHLY and CDR2 as FYNNEI. The CDR3 covers 14 residues. J lost 3 bases, V lost 5 bases, and 6 bases had no gene match. The CDR3 loop reads CASSNRGTDTEAFF. The CDR3 DNA is TGTGCCAGCAGTAACAGGGGTACGGACACTGAAGCTTTCTTT.

This chain links TRBV7-2 with TRBJ2-7; D call uncertain. The CDR3 is 11 residues long. Per germline, CDR1 SGHTA and CDR2 FQGNSA. V was clipped by 5 bases and J by 3 bases, with 5 bases between them. CDR3 loop: CASSTYYEQYF. Here the CDR3 DNA reads TGTGCCAGCAGCACTTACTACGAGCAGTACTTC.

The chain has TRBV2 and TRBJ1-1; no reliable D call. The CDR3 has 13 residues. V lost 5 bases and J lost 3, with 10 bases in between. CDR1 and CDR2 from the germline V gene are SNHLY and FYNNEI. The CDR3 is CASSTRRYTEAFF. The CDR3 nucleotides read TGTGCCAGCAGTACCCGCAGGTACACTGAAGCTTTCTTT.

CDR3 coding DNA: TGCGCCAGCAGCCAAGATCTAAACAGGGCTGGCTATGGCTACACCTTC. Protein sequence: CASSQDLNRAGYGYTF. The chain couples TRBV4-3 to TRBJ1-2, with D perhaps matching TRBD1 (6 bases). The CDR3 has 16 residues. V lost 0 bases and J 4 bases, leaving 15 bases between the germline ends. The germline V gene encodes CDR1 LGHNA and CDR2 YSLEER.

V gene TRBV18 combines with J gene TRBJ2-5, with D unresolved. The CDR3 has 13 amino acids. The germline gives CDR1 KGHSH, CDR2 LQKENI. V was clipped by 4 bases and J by 1 base, with 7 bases between them. The CDR3 protein is CASSRYPQETQYF. CDR3 sequence (DNA): TGTGCCAGCTCACGCTACCCCCAAGAGACCCAGTACTTC.

This sequence joins TRBV21-1 and TRBJ2-7; the DNA was not used to check the table's D call, TRBD2. TRBV21-1 is noted as a pseudogene. This CDR3 is built from 17 residues. For the CDR3, the DNA is TGTGCCAGCAGCCCAAAGGTCAGCGGGAGGATGCCCCACGAGCAGTACTTC. This gives the protein CASSPKVSGRMPHEQYF.

The CDR3 reads CASKGGFTYNEQFF. The CDR3, as DNA: TGTGCCAGTAAAGGGGGTTTCACCTACAATGAGCAGTTCTTC. The rearrangement joins TRBV28 to TRBJ2-1; D possibly corresponds to TRBD1 (6 bases). The ends were cut back, 9 bases at V and 2 bases at J, with 14 bases in the middle. Germline V gene sequence: CDR1 MDHEN, CDR2 SYDVKM. The CDR3 is 14 residues long.

A word on this clone: The same CDR3 is also encoded by other DNA sequences in this sample. The rearrangement links TRBV7-9 to TRBJ1-3, with D tentatively TRBD1 (5 bases). Germline-derived CDR1 and CDR2 are SEHNR and FQNEAQ (reference sequence). This CDR3 has 14 residues. Trimming cost V 5 bases and J 0 bases, with 8 bases left between them. Here the CDR3 reads CASSPQGSGNTIYF. CDR3 nucleotide sequence: TGTGCCAGCAGCCCCCAGGGCTCTGGAAACACCATATATTTT.

The chain couples TRBV7-9 to TRBJ2-3, with D possibly being TRBD2 (5 bases). The length of the CDR3 is 18 residues. V lost 5 bases to trimming and J lost 7 bases, with 28 bases between them. CDR1 and CDR2 from the germline V gene are SEHNR and FQNEAQ (reference sequence). The CDR3 loop is CASSPLSRASGAYYTQYF. CDR3 bases: TGTGCCAGCAGCCCGCTTAGTAGGGCCAGCGGCGCCTACTATACGCAGTATTTT.